The subject of this entry is one TCR beta chain. Its antigen is unknown. In germline, CDR1 is GTSNPN, CDR2 SVGIG (reference sequence). V lost 8 bases and J lost 6; bases outside the gene matches: 3. The CDR3 length is 11 residues. The time point denotes: patch test 1, 2 weeks after DPC sensitization. Treatment noted: therapeutic diphenylcyclopropenone sensitization with weekly scalp DPC. These data come from a study of human T cells and chemical hapten exposure. MiXCR, run by TCRdb on the RACE reads, gives a single entry per CDR3 protein. The sample includes around 120,000 distinct CDR3 sequences, about 11% of them seen just once. Study-level points and caveats: Counts of TCRs above 1 in 1000 frequency stayed unchanged with DPC sensitization.

The sequence came from a woman in her thirties or forties with alopecia areata. Some clones in this sample may be carry-over from other donors' samples. This chain connects TRBV30 to TRBJ1-1; TRBD1 agrees at 10 bases. This material consisted of whole blood, taken in connection with sensitization to the hapten diphenylcyclopropenone (DPC). CDR3 bases: TGTGCCGGGGACAGGGGATCTGAAGCTTTCTTT. Translating gives CAGDRGSEAFF. The whole variable domain, filled in from reference TRBV30 and TRBJ1-1, reads SQTIHQWPATLVQPVGSPLSLECTVEGTSNPNLYWYRQAAGRGLQLLFYSVGIGQISSEVPQNLSASRPQDRQFILSSKKLLLSDSGFYLCAGDRGSEAFFGQGTRLTVV.